Here is one T cell receptor beta chain with its context. The table lists this clone with a count of one. Its antigen specificity is not known. Base qualities are not at hand, and no much larger clone is one base apart. What this sample's time point label stands for: baseline before first vaccination. Vaccinee samples were obtained from the UK trials COV001 and COV002, which included a single-blind randomized controlled phase 2/3 trial of AZD1222 (ChAdOx1 nCoV-19) in healthy adults. Trial participant PBMC samples were collected at day 0 and day 28 after the second dose for TCRbeta chain sequencing. Its CDR3 holds 17 amino acids, cysteine through phenylalanine. Left in the record is the CDR3 DNA by itself, 51 bases read in frame from the first base. Sequences SGHRS (CDR1) and YFSETQ (CDR2) are obtained from the germline V gene. Relative to germline, V is 4 bases shorter and J is 7 bases shorter, with 26 bases between their ends.

The CDR3 regions of human TCRbeta chains were analyzed by immunosequencing. In the original analysis: Repertoire TCRs were checked for matches against a reference library of SARS-CoV-2-specific TCRs that had been generated using the MIRA antigen-specificity platform. Breadth meant the fraction of unique TCRs that were SARS-CoV-2-associated, whereas depth meant the fraction of total T cells that were SARS-CoV-2-associated. Using the MIRA data, each spike-specific TCR was mapped to the spike region that the TCR reacts to and placed in a CD4 or CD8 class. Log10-transformed breadth and depth values were compared by one-way ANOVA with Sidak's multiple comparisons tests. TCRdb took over this immuneACCESS table, retaining in-frame rearrangements with V and J assigned. Such tables are incomplete; in checked studies, under half of the missing clones stem from an unresolved V gene, and the remainder is unexplained. Clone size and the V and J calls come from that table; the DNA yielded D and trimming. For this sample there are around 99,000 clones; 85% to 95% appear just once. The ten largest clones add up to 10% to 15% of the sample.

The source of the sample is a study of T cell responses to AZD1222 COVID-19 vaccine (dated by TCRdb to the early 2020s). Regarding the research as a whole: AZD1222 recipients whose second dose came at about 4 weeks and those whose second dose came at about 12 weeks were combined into one group, since spike-specific TCR depth and breadth did not differ between the two schedules. Enrollment into the trials was organized by age into subgroups of 18-55, 56-69 and 70-plus years, and those subgroups contained roughly 150, 30 and 60 TCR-sequenced participants, respectively. A total of 233 trial participants underwent TCR sequencing, of whom some 210 received two doses of AZD1222 and some 26 received two doses of the MenACWY control vaccine. The paper's findings and limits, for the study overall: Vaccine-associated CD4 TCRs spanned the whole spike protein, with dominant responses in regions 160-218 and 743-854. Spike-specific TCR breadth and depth rose significantly after two AZD1222 doses compared with day 0 and with MenACWY recipients. Because no day 14 peak-response samples were available, the repertoires could be characterized only after the peak T cell response. Reportedly, almost half of the unique spike-specific TCRs recognized epitopes lying outside the regions that are mutated in the B.1.351 and B.1.1.7 variants. Participants were mostly white British and included more females than males, and it was suggested by the authors that clonal diversity may have been underestimated. Conclusions about previously exposed vaccinees are limited because only six or seven AZD1222 recipients were SARS-CoV-2 seropositive at baseline. In the small 56-69-year group, the increase in depth fell short of significance, most likely because of low power.

The source material was peripheral blood, sampled on day 0 of AZD1222 vaccination. The sequence joins TRBV5-1 to TRBJ1-1; possibly the D gene is TRBD1, per 5 matching bases. The clonotype was recovered from an adult in good health. The CDR3 region reads CASSRNLGGIGHDEAFF. The sequence in DNA is TGCGCCAGCAGCAGGAACCTGGGGGGGATTGGCCACGATGAAGCTTTCTTT.